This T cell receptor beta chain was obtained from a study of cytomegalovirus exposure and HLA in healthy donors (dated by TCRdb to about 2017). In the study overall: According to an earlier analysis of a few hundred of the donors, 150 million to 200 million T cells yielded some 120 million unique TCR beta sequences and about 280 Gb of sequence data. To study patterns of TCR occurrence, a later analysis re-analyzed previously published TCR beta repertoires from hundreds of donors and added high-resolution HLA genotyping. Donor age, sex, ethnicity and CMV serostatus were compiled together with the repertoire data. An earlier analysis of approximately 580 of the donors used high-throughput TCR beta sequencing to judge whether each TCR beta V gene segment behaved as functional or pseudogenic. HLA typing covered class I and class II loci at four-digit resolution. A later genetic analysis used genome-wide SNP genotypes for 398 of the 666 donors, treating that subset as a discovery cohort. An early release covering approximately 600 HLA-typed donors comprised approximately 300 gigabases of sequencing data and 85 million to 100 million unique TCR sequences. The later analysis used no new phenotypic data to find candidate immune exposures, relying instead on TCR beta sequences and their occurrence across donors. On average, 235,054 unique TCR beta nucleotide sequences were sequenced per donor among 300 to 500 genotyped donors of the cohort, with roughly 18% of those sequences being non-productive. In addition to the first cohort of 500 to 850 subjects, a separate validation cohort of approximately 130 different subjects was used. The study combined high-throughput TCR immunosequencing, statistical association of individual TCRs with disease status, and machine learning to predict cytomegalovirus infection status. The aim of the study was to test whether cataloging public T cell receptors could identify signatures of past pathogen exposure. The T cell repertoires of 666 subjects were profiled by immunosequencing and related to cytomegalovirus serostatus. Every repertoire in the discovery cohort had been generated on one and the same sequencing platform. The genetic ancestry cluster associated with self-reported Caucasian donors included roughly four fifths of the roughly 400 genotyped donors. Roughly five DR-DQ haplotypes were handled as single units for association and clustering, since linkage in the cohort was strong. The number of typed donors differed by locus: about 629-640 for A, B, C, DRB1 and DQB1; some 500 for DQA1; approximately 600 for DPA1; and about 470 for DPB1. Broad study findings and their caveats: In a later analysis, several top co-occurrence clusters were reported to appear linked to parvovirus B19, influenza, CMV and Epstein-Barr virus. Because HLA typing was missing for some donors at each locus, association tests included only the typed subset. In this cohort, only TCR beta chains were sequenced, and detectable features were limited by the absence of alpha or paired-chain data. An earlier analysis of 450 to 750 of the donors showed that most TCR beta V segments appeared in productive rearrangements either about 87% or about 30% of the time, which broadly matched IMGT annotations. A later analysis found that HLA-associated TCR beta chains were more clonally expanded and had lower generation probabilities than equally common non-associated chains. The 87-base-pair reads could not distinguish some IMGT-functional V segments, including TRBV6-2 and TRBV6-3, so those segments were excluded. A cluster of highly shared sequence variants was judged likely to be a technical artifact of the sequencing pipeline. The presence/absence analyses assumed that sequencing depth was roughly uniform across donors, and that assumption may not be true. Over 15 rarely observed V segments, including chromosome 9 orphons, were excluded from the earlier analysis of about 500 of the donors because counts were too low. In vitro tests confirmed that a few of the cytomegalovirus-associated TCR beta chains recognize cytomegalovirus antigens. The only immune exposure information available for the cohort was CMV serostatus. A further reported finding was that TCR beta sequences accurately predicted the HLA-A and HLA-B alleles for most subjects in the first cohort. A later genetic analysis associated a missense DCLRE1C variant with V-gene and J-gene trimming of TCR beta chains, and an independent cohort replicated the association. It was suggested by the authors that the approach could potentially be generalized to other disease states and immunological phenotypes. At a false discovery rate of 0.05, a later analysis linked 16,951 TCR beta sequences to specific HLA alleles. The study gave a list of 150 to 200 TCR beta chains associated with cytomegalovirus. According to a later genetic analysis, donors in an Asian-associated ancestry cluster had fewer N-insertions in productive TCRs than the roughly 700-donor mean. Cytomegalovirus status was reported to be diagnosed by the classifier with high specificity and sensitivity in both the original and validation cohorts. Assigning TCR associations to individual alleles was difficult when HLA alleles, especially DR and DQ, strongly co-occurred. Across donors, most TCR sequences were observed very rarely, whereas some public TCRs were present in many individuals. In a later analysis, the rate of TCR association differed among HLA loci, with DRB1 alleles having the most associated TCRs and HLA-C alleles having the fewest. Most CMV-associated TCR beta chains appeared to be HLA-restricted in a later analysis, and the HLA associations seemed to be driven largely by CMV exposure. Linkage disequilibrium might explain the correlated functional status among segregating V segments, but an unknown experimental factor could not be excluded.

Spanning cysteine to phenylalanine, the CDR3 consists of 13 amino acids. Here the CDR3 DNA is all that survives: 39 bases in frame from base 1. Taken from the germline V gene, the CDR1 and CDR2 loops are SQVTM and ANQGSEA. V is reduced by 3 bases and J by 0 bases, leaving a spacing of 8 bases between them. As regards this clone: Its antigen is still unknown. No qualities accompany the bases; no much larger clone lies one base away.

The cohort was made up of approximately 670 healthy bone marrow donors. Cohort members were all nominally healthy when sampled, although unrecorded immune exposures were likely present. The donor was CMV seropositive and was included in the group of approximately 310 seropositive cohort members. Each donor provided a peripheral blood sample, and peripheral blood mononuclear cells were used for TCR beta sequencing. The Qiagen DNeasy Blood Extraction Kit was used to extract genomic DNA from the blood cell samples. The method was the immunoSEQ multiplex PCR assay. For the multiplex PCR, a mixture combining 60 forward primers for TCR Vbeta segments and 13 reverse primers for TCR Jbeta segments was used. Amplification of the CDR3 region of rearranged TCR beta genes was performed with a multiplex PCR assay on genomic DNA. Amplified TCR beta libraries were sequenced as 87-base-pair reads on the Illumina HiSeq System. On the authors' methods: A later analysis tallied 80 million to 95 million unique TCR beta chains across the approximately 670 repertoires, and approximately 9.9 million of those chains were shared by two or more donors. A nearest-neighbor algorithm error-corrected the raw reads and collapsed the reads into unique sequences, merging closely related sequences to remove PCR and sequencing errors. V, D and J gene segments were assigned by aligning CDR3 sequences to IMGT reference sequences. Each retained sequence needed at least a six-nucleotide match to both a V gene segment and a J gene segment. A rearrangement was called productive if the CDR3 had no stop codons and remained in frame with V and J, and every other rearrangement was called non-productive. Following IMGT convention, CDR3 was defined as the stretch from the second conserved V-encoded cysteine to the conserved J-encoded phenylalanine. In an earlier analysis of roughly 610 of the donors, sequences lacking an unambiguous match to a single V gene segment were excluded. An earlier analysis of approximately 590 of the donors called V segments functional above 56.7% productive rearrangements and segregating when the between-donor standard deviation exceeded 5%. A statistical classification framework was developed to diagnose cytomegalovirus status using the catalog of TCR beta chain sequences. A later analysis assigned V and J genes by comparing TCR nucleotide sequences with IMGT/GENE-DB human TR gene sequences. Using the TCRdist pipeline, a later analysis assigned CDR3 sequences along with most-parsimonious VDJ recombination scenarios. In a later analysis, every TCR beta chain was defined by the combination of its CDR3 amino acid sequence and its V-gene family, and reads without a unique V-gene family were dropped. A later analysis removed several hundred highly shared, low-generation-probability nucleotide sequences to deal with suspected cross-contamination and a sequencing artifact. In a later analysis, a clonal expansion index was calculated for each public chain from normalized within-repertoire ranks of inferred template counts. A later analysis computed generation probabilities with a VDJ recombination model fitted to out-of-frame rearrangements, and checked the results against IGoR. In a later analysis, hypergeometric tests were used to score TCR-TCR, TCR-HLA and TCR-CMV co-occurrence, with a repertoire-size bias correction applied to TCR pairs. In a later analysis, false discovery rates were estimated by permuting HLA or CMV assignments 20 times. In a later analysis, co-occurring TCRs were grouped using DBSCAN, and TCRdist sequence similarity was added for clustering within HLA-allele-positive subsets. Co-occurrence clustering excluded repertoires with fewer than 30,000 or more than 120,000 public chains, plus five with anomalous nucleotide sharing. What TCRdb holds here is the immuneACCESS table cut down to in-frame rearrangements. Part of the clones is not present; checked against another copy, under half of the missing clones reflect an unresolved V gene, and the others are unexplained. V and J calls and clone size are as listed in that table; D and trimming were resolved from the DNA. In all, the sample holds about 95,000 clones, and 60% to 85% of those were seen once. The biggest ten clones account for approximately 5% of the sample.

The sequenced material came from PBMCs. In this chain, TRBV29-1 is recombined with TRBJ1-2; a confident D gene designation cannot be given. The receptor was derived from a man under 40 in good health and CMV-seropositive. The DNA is TGCAGCGTTGACCGTCAGACTAACTATGGCTACACCTTC. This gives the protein CSVDRQTNYGYTF.